The T cell receptor (beta chain) under discussion was sequenced for a study of T cell repertoires in cytomegalovirus infection. For the study at large: Through public TCR beta signatures, both CMV infection and matching HLA type were indicated. Study findings and constraints: Within the response measured ex vivo, HLA-C-restricted CMV-specific TCR beta clonotypes were dominant.

TCRdb redid the calling of the reads with MiXCR, one entry per CDR3 protein. The table has roughly 170,000 distinct CDR3 sequences, 20% to 25% seen once; the top ten hold 25%. V lost 0 bases, J lost 5 bases, and 6 bases stayed unmatched. This CDR3 is 16 amino acids long. As regards this clonotype: Its matching antigen is unknown.

The sample consisted of CD8+ T cells from cultured PBMCs, taken from culture after CMV antigen stimulation. This TCR was sampled from a human donor in good health (CMV status not recorded). Some clones in this sample may be carry-over from other donors' samples. The chain recombines TRBV12-3 or TRBV12-4 with TRBJ2-4; 8 nucleotides line up with TRBD1. The CDR3 DNA reads TGTGCCAGCAGTTTAGCGCTTCAGGGGGCGGAAAACATTCAGTACTTC. Its translation is CASSLALQGAENIQYF.